A single sample is the source of the 29 T cell receptor beta chains below, sequenced in a study of beta chain features in type 1 diabetes. No antigen is known for these receptors. Sequencing targeted expressed TCRB transcripts, as all isolated RNA had been reverse transcribed. Data came from immunoSEQ multiplex PCR; TCRdb stores just in-frame clones and leaves some out. The sample shows 300,000 to 350,000 clones, roughly 13% of them seen only once. Overall study results and limits: There was a moderate but significant shortening of TCRB CDR3s in all four CD4+ subsets of Type 1 diabetes patients.

Sequenced sample: naive CD4+ T cells from blood. Receptors were obtained from a woman between 18 and 29 years old with type 1 diabetes.

The sample holds a few counts of this clone. This chain links TRBV2 with TRBJ1-2, with 7 bases lining up with TRBD1. Germline V gene lookup returns CDR1 SNHLY and CDR2 FYNNEI. CDR3 length: 14 amino acids. Unmatched junction bases numbered 9, after V lost 7 bases and J lost 4 bases. Written as DNA, the CDR3 is TGTGCCAGCATGAAGGGGGCCGAAGTCTATGGCTACACCTTC. Its protein is CASMKGAEVYGYTF. The variable domain in full, completed from reference TRBV2 and TRBJ1-2, reads EPEVTQTPSHQVTQMGQEVILRCVPISNHLYFYWYRQILGQKVEFLVSFYNNEISEKSEIFDDQFSVERPDGSNFTLKIRSTKLEDSAMYFCASMKGAEVYGYTFGSGTRLTVV.

This clone showed up just a few times. The V gene is TRBV30, the J gene TRBJ1-5; 7 bases map to TRBD1. The CDR3 has 14 amino acids. V was clipped by 5 bases and J by 3 bases; unmatched bases: 7. Germline V gene data show CDR1 as GTSNPN and CDR2 as SVGIG (reference sequence). This CDR3 is CAWSGQQFNQPQHF. In DNA, the CDR3 is TGTGCCTGGTCGGGACAGCAGTTCAATCAGCCCCAGCATTTT.

This clone was counted between two and nine times. The rearrangement links TRBV28 to TRBJ2-1; 7 bases fit TRBD2. Germline CDR1 reads MDHEN; CDR2 reads SYDVKM. The CDR3 totals 17 residues. V lost 5 bases and J lost 3; bases outside the gene matches: 13. As DNA, the CDR3 is TGTGCCAGCAGTCTTCGGGGTAGCGGGCCCCGCTACAATGAGCAGTTCTTC. Protein sequence: CASSLRGSGPRYNEQFF.

The chain is built from TRBV9 and TRBJ2-1; 8 bases line up with TRBD2. The CDR3 has 13 residues. The V and J ends lost 0 bases and 9 bases, in that order; junction bases with no gene match: 2. From germline, CDR1 is SGDLS and CDR2 YYNGEE. CDR3 protein: CASSVAGGGEQFF. CDR3 sequence (DNA): TGTGCCAGCAGCGTAGCCGGGGGGGGTGAGCAGTTCTTC.

V is TRBV28 and J is TRBJ2-1; 9 bases align to TRBD2. Trimming at V came to 2 bases and at J to 5 bases, leaving 4 bases not matched to a gene. The CDR3 runs to 15 residues. Germline loops: CDR1 MDHEN, CDR2 SYDVKM. This CDR3 is CASSLGGRVNNEQFF. CDR3 bases: TGTGCCAGCAGTTTAGGCGGGAGGGTTAACAATGAGCAGTTCTTC.

This clone was counted between two and nine times. The V gene is TRBV7-9, the J gene TRBJ2-1, with a weak D call TRBD2 (6 bases). The germline gives CDR1 SEHNR, CDR2 FQNEAQ (reference sequence). Trimming took off 6 bases at V and 5 bases at J, with 14 bases between the two ends. The CDR3 totals 14 residues. CDR3 loop: CASSPGTANNEQFF. In DNA, the CDR3 is TGTGCCAGCAGTCCCGGGACTGCGAACAATGAGCAGTTCTTC.

This clone was seen a handful of times. The rearrangement links TRBV5-1 to TRBJ2-7; TRBD1 agrees at 7 bases. This CDR3 is 14 amino acids long. The germline V gene has CDR1 SGHRS and CDR2 YFSETQ. V was pared by 2 bases and J by 3 bases, with 5 bases of the junction left unmatched. The CDR3 loop reads CASSFPGQIYEQYF. The CDR3 DNA follows: TGCGCCAGCAGCTTTCCGGGACAGATCTACGAGCAGTACTTC.

The V gene is TRBV5-6, the J gene TRBJ2-2; 11 nucleotides align to TRBD2. Looked up from germline, CDR1 is SGHDT and CDR2 is YYEEEE. V shed 6 bases and J 4 bases; nucleotides not matched to a gene: 11. This CDR3 comprises 17 residues. The chain's CDR3 is CASTHPGLAGGTGELFF. CDR3 nucleotide sequence: TGTGCCAGCACCCACCCAGGGCTAGCGGGGGGCACCGGGGAGCTGTTTTTT.

The chain couples TRBV30 to TRBJ2-1; the match to TRBD2 covers 7 bases. V was pared by 2 bases and J by 3 bases, with 10 bases of the junction left unmatched. CDR1 is GTSNPN, CDR2 SVGIG, per germline (reference sequence). CDR3 length equals 16 residues. The CDR3 region is CAWSPPGREGYNEQFF. CDR3 DNA sequence: TGTGCCTGGAGTCCCCCAGGGAGGGAGGGCTACAATGAGCAGTTCTTC.

The V and J genes are TRBV9 and TRBJ2-1; 11 bases line up with TRBD2. The J segment lost 3 bases and the V segment lost 4 bases, leaving 9 bases of the junction unmatched. The CDR3 consists of 17 residues. The germline gives CDR1 SGDLS, CDR2 YYNGEE. The CDR3: CASSPRLAGRIYNEQFF. The DNA for the CDR3 is TGTGCCAGCAGCCCACGACTAGCGGGACGCATCTACAATGAGCAGTTCTTC.

The rearrangement joins TRBV28 to TRBJ2-7; 7 nucleotides line up with TRBD2. Germline V gene lookup returns CDR1 MDHEN and CDR2 SYDVKM. This CDR3 has 12 amino acids. Losses at the gene ends were 8 bases for V and 9 bases for J; bases not matched to a gene: 10. The CDR3 spells CASLGRAGVQYF. The CDR3 region has the DNA TGTGCCAGCCTGGGCCGGGCGGGAGTGCAGTACTTC.

This clone turned up a few times. The genes are TRBV7-9 and TRBJ2-7; a possible D gene is TRBD2 (5 bases). The V gene's germline CDR1 is SEHNR and CDR2 FQNEAQ (reference sequence). The CDR3 runs to 14 residues. The germline V and J ends were trimmed by 1 base and 5 bases, with 12 bases remaining between them. Here the CDR3 reads CASSLGVGRDEQYF. CDR3 bases: TGTGCCAGCAGCTTAGGTGTAGGGAGAGACGAGCAGTACTTC.

V gene TRBV18 combines with J gene TRBJ1-5; weak D call: TRBD1 (6 bases). The V gene's germline CDR1 is KGHSH and CDR2 LQKENI. Between the trimmed V and J ends, which lost 6 bases and 3 bases, there was a span of 15 bases. This CDR3 comprises 15 residues. CDR3 bases: TGTGCCAGCTCTCTACTGGGGGCCAACAATCAGCCCCAGCATTTT. It is translated as CASSLLGANNQPQHF. The whole variable domain, filled in from reference TRBV18 and TRBJ1-5, reads NAGVMQNPRHLVRRRGQEARLRCSPMKGHSHVYWYRQLPEEGLKFMVYLQKENIIDESGMPKERFSAEFPKEGPSILRIQQVVRGDSAAYFCASSLLGANNQPQHFGDGTRLSIL.

This clone has only a few counts. This sequence joins TRBV7-2 and TRBJ2-1; D uncertain. Trimming left V 6 bases short and J 0 bases short, with 6 bases between. CDR3 size: 13 residues. The germline gives CDR1 SGHTA, CDR2 FQGNSA. For the CDR3, the DNA is TGTGCCAGCAGAGACTTCTCCTACAATGAGCAGTTCTTC. Its protein is CASRDFSYNEQFF.

V is TRBV7-9 and J is TRBJ2-1, with 11 bases lining up with TRBD2. Germline-derived CDR1 and CDR2 are SEHNR and FQNEAQ (reference sequence). The trim removed 1 base at V and 3 bases at J, leaving 2 bases unmatched. The CDR3 runs 16 residues. CDR3 in DNA: TGTGCCAGCAGCTTAGGGACTAGCGGGCTCTACAATGAGCAGTTCTTC. Translation: CASSLGTSGLYNEQFF.

This clone was observed a handful of times. The chain joins TRBV7-9 to TRBJ2-3, with D possibly matching TRBD2 (6 bases). The CDR3 sequence is 14 residues long. The germline CDR1 and CDR2 sequences are SEHNR and FQNEAQ (reference sequence). Trimming took 4 bases from V and 8 from J, leaving 16 bases between them. The CDR3 region has the DNA TGTGCCAGCAGCTGGACGGGATTCGGGGGTACGCAGTATTTT. This gives the protein CASSWTGFGGTQYF.

The chain links TRBV7-9 to TRBJ2-7; D possibly corresponds to TRBD2 (6 bases). The CDR3 length is 13 residues. Germline V gene data show CDR1 as SEHNR and CDR2 as FQNEAQ (reference sequence). V was shortened by 5 bases and J by 7 bases, with 15 bases between the two germline ends. The CDR3 DNA reads as TGTGCCAGCAGCCAACCCGGTCGGGGGGAGCAGTACTTC. This translates into CASSQPGRGEQYF.

This clone showed up many times. The chain combines TRBV11-2 with TRBJ2-7; no clear D. V dropped 1 base and J dropped 3 bases, with 10 bases sitting between them. Germline values: CDR1 SGHAT, CDR2 FQNNGV. This CDR3 has 14 amino acids. CDR3 sequence (DNA): TGTGCCAGCAGCTTAGTGCGGACGGACTACGAGCAGTACGTC. Translated, it gives CASSLVRTDYEQYV.

This clone has a handful of counts. The V call is TRBV7-6, the J call TRBJ2-6, with 7 nucleotides matching TRBD1. J was trimmed by 0 bases and V by 5 bases; bases with no gene match: 7. From germline, CDR1 is SGHVS and CDR2 FNYEAQ. This CDR3 has 17 residues. CDR3 sequence (DNA): TGTGCCAGCAGCCAGGGACAGCCGATCTCTGGGGCCAACGTCCTGACTTTC. Translating it yields CASSQGQPISGANVLTF.

This clone occurred a few times. The chain couples TRBV6-6 to TRBJ1-1; possible D gene TRBD1, 6 bases. Trimming stripped 5 bases from V and 4 bases from J, with 14 bases between. The germline V gene encodes CDR1 MNHNY and CDR2 SVGAGI (reference sequence). The CDR3 totals 14 residues. CDR3 in amino acids: CASSLTWDTTEAFF. The CDR3 DNA sequence: TGTGCCAGCAGTCTCACGTGGGACACCACTGAAGCTTTCTTT.

V gene TRBV4-1 combines with J gene TRBJ2-1; D gene uncertain. CDR3 length equals 17 residues. The ends were cut back, 3 bases at V and 0 bases at J, with 15 bases in the middle. Looked up from germline, CDR1 is MGHRA and CDR2 is YSYEKL. The DNA of the CDR3 is TGCGCCAGCAGCCATCAAGTAGCTAGGAGCTCCTACAATGAGCAGTTCTTC. It codes for CASSHQVARSSYNEQFF.

V usage is TRBV27 and J usage is TRBJ2-4, with 8 bases aligning to TRBD1. The V and J ends lost 8 bases and 0 bases, in that order; junction bases with no gene match: 0. Per the germline V gene, CDR1 is MNHEY and CDR2 is SMNVEV (reference sequence). The CDR3 consists of 13 residues. The CDR3 loop is CASDRGAKNIQYF. CDR3 DNA sequence: TGTGCCAGCGACAGGGGAGCCAAAAACATTCAGTACTTC.

The chain is built from TRBV19 and TRBJ2-7; 8 nucleotides agree with TRBD1. CDR1 is LNHDA and CDR2 is SQIVND in the germline V gene (reference sequence). The CDR3 is made up of 15 amino acids. Losses at the gene ends were 5 bases for V and 2 bases for J; bases not matched to a gene: 8. As DNA, the CDR3 is TGTGCCAGTAGTCGTGGACAGGGCTTCACCTACGAGCAGTACTTC. Translating it yields CASSRGQGFTYEQYF.

This clone was counted between two and nine times. V usage is TRBV9 and J usage is TRBJ2-3, with D perhaps matching TRBD2 (5 bases). CDR3 length equals 18 residues. Germline V gives CDR1 SGDLS, CDR2 YYNGEE. Trimming pared 3 bases from V and 2 bases from J, leaving 22 bases between. Written as DNA, the CDR3 is TGTGCCAGCAGCGAGTTTAGCCCCAACCGGGGTTACACAGATACGCAGTATTTT. Translating gives CASSEFSPNRGYTDTQYF.

This chain links TRBV9 with TRBJ2-7; TRBD1 is a possible D gene (6 bases). The CDR3 consists of 14 residues. V was clipped by 4 bases and J by 2 bases, with 13 bases between them. Looked up from germline, CDR1 is SGDLS and CDR2 is YYNGEE. The CDR3 loop reads CASSPGATTYEQYV. DNA of the CDR3: TGTGCCAGCAGCCCAGGGGCCACCACCTACGAGCAGTACGTC.

This clone was observed a handful of times. The rearrangement uses TRBV5-1 and TRBJ2-3; D is possibly TRBD2 (5 bases). Trimming took off 6 bases at V and 3 bases at J, with 14 bases between the two ends. Germline-derived CDR1 and CDR2 are SGHRS and YFSETQ. CDR3 length: 14 amino acids. This chain's CDR3 is CASKPEGRTDTQYF. The CDR3 DNA follows: TGCGCCAGCAAGCCAGAGGGTAGGACAGATACGCAGTATTTT.

This clone was seen more than once but under ten times. The J gene is TRBJ1-1, the V gene TRBV28; D might be TRBD1 (6 bases). V was clipped by 5 bases and J by 4 bases, with 8 bases between them. The CDR3 is made up of 12 amino acids. Germline V gene lookup returns CDR1 MDHEN and CDR2 SYDVKM. CDR3 coding DNA: TGTGCCAGCAGTCAACAGGGCACTGAAGCTTTCTTT. This translates into CASSQQGTEAFF.

This chain uses TRBV30 with TRBJ1-1; TRBD1 might be the D (6 bases). Germline V CDR1 and CDR2: GTSNPN, SVGIG (reference sequence). The length of the CDR3 is 13 residues. Trimming removed 3 bases from V and 4 bases from J, with 12 bases in between. Here the CDR3 reads CAWSSGVATEAFF. In DNA form, the CDR3 reads TGTGCCTGGAGCTCAGGGGTAGCCACTGAAGCTTTCTTT.

The chain has TRBV12-5 and TRBJ1-5; D is uncertain. Per germline, CDR1 LGHNT and CDR2 FRNRAP. V was trimmed by 6 bases and J by 6 bases, leaving 6 bases between them. This CDR3 region has 11 residues. CDR3 bases: TGTGCTAGTGGCCCAATTCAGCCCCAGCATTTT. Translated, it gives CASGPIQPQHF. The full variable domain, with the rest looked up from reference TRBV12-5 and TRBJ1-5, is DARVTQTPRHKVTEMGQEVTMRCQPILGHNTVFWYRQTMMQGLELLAYFRNRAPLDDSGMPKDRFSAEMPDATLATLKIQPSEPRDSAVYFCASGPIQPQHFGDGTRLSIL.